This T cell receptor (beta chain) stems from a study of blood T cell repertoires in COVID-19. Study context: The samples span acute and convalescent COVID-19 from the United States, Italy and Spain. T cells, B-cell-depleted T cells, or PBMCs provided the cDNA or gDNA that served as material.

CDR3 length: 14 amino acids. Germline values: CDR1 SEHNR, CDR2 FQNEAQ (reference sequence). V gave up 5 bases and J gave up 6 bases, with 11 bases separating them. Original handling: For nucleated cells, counts were estimated from reference gene primer amplification. Profiling relied on immunoSEQ multiplex PCR, and the TCRdb table lists in-frame clones only, not all of them. V and J calls and clone size are copied from that table; D and trimming were computed from the DNA. The sample consists of about 200,000 clones, about nine tenths of them appearing once. This chain connects TRBV7-9 to TRBJ1-6, with D maybe TRBD1 (6 bases). Sequencing used peripheral blood. This TCR derives from a woman aged 45-65 years with acute or convalescent COVID-19. The CDR3, as DNA: TGTGCCAGCAGCCAGGACAGTCTTAATTCACCCCTCCACTTT. Translated, it gives CASSQDSLNSPLHF.